The 18 T cell receptor beta chains given below trace back to one sample, sequenced in a study of beta chain features in type 1 diabetes. Study results and caveats: Shorter TCRB CDR3s, moderately but significantly so, marked every one of the four CD4+ subsets in Type 1 diabetes patients.

These receptors are not linked to any known antigen. Sequencing targeted expressed TCRB transcripts, as all isolated RNA had been reverse transcribed. Method: immunoSEQ multiplex PCR; TCRdb's copy keeps in-frame clones and lacks some. The data hold 630,000 or so clones, with around an eighth observed a single time. The material sequenced was naive CD4+ T cells from blood. The receptor source for this set is a young man with type 1 diabetes.

This clone has more than one count but fewer than ten. V gene TRBV20-1 combines with J gene TRBJ2-5; no clear D gene. Per germline, CDR1 DFQATT and CDR2 SNEGSKA (reference sequence). V lost 6 bases and J 2 bases, leaving 7 bases between the germline ends. The CDR3 length is 11 residues. The CDR3 region has the DNA TGCAGTGCCCAATATCAAGAGACCCAGTACTTC. Translated, it gives CSAQYQETQYF.

A few counts support this clone. This chain links TRBV15 with TRBJ2-5, with D unclear. Germline CDR1 is LNHNV and CDR2 is YYDKDF (reference sequence). The CDR3 is made up of 13 amino acids. V was clipped by 1 base and J by 2 bases, with 5 bases between them. CDR3 bases: TGTGCCACCAGCAGAGGAGTTCAAGAGACCCAGTACTTC. It yields the protein CATSRGVQETQYF.

V and J are TRBV30 and TRBJ1-2; D ambiguous. The ends were cut back, 0 bases at V and 6 bases at J, with 14 bases in the middle. This CDR3 is built from 14 residues. Germline loops: CDR1 GTSNPN, CDR2 SVGIG (reference sequence). The CDR3 reads CAWSVSGFRDGYTF. The CDR3 bases are TGTGCCTGGAGTGTATCAGGTTTCCGGGATGGCTACACCTTC.

The rearrangement links TRBV10-3 to TRBJ2-7, with 7 bases fitting TRBD1. Germline V gives CDR1 ENHRY, CDR2 SYGVKD. Trimming took 1 base from V and 4 from J; bases not matched to a gene: 4. This CDR3 contains 14 residues. The CDR3 loop reads CAISEWSGGYEQYF. CDR3 DNA sequence: TGTGCCATCAGTGAGTGGTCAGGGGGATACGAGCAGTACTTC.

This clone has just a few counts. The genes are TRBV5-4 and TRBJ1-4, with D unclear. With 4 bases removed from V and 0 bases from J, the gap between germline ends came to 7 bases. Germline CDR1 SGHNT, CDR2 YYREEE (reference sequence). CDR3 size: 14 residues. The CDR3 sequence is CASSPSSTNEKLFF. In DNA, the CDR3 is TGTGCCAGCAGCCCTTCTTCAACTAATGAAAAACTGTTTTTT.

This chain uses TRBV5-1 with TRBJ2-5; no clear D gene. The germline V gene encodes CDR1 SGHRS and CDR2 YFSETQ. The CDR3 length is 16 residues. Trimming stripped 1 base from V and 1 base from J, with 14 bases between. The CDR3 protein is CASSLNGGSFQETQYF. DNA of the CDR3: TGCGCCAGCAGCTTGAATGGCGGCTCATTCCAAGAGACCCAGTACTTC.

Regarding this clone: The same CDR3 also results from other DNA sequences found in this sample. The chain employs TRBV9 and TRBJ2-2; D is unresolved. The CDR3 length is 15 residues. V lost 1 base and J 0 bases, leaving 7 bases between the germline ends. Germline CDR1 reads SGDLS; CDR2 reads YYNGEE. The chain's CDR3 is CASSVRAANTGELFF. CDR3 coding DNA: TGTGCCAGCAGCGTAAGAGCAGCGAACACCGGGGAGCTGTTTTTT.

This clone was observed a handful of times. The chain links TRBV18 to TRBJ1-1; 8 bases align to TRBD1. V lost 2 bases and J lost 5; bases outside the gene matches: 7. CDR1 and CDR2 from the germline V gene are KGHSH and LQKENI. The CDR3 length is 15 residues. The CDR3, as DNA: TGTGCCAGCTCACCAACAGGGGGGCTCGAGACTGAAGCTTTCTTT. Its protein product is CASSPTGGLETEAFF.

The chain recombines TRBV7-2 with TRBJ2-3; D unresolved. The germline CDR1 and CDR2 sequences are SGHTA and FQGNSA. The CDR3 is 12 residues long. With 3 bases removed from V and 5 bases from J, the gap between germline ends came to 6 bases. CDR3 nucleotide sequence: TGTGCCAGCAGCTTTACGGGAGATACGCAGTATTTT. It yields the protein CASSFTGDTQYF.

The sample holds a few counts of this clone. At the DNA level, this CDR3 is encoded by other sequences in the same sample as well. This rearrangement joins TRBV18 to TRBJ2-7; D possibly corresponds to TRBD1 (6 bases). Looked up from germline, CDR1 is KGHSH and CDR2 is LQKENI. The CDR3 totals 14 residues. Trimming cost V 2 bases and J 0 bases, with 8 bases left between them. CDR3 DNA sequence: TGTGCCAGCTCACCAGACAGGAGCTCCTACGAGCAGTACTTC. Translation: CASSPDRSSYEQYF. Full variable domain (remainder filled in from reference TRBV18 and TRBJ2-7): NAGVMQNPRHLVRRRGQEARLRCSPMKGHSHVYWYRQLPEEGLKFMVYLQKENIIDESGMPKERFSAEFPKEGPSILRIQQVVRGDSAAYFCASSPDRSSYEQYFGPGTRLTVT.

The table lists this clone with a few counts. DNA for the CDR3: TGTGCCAGCAGCTTAGAAAAGGCCACAGATACGCAGTATTTT. It codes for CASSLEKATDTQYF. This chain uses TRBV11-3 with TRBJ2-3, with unresolved D. The V gene's germline CDR1 is SGHNT and CDR2 YENEEA. The V and J ends lost 0 bases and 2 bases respectively, with 6 bases between them. The CDR3 totals 14 residues.

V usage is TRBV18 and J usage is TRBJ2-7, with D maybe TRBD2 (6 bases). The V end lost 2 bases, the J end lost 5 bases, and 16 bases lay between the germline ends. Germline V lookup: CDR1 KGHSH, CDR2 LQKENI. The CDR3 extends over 15 amino acids. CDR3 loop: CASSPVAGSGHEQYF. The CDR3 nucleotides read TGTGCCAGCTCACCAGTCGCGGGATCGGGTCACGAGCAGTACTTC.

As to this clone: The sample has other DNA sequences that encode this CDR3 too. The CDR3 reads CASSLRGGVTDTQYF. The CDR3 DNA reads as TGTGCCAGCAGCTTACGTGGCGGGGTCACAGATACGCAGTATTTT. The rearrangement uses TRBV7-2 and TRBJ2-3; D is possibly TRBD2 (6 bases). The CDR3 totals 15 residues. In germline, CDR1 is SGHTA, CDR2 FQGNSA. The ends were cut back, 2 bases at V and 2 bases at J, with 11 bases in the middle.

V usage is TRBV30 and J usage is TRBJ2-7, with 7 bases identical to TRBD2. J was trimmed by 4 bases and V by 4 bases; bases with no gene match: 7. Looked up from germline, CDR1 is GTSNPN and CDR2 is SVGIG (reference sequence). The CDR3 sequence is 13 residues long. CDR3 coding DNA: TGTGCCTGGAAAGCAGGACTAGTTTACGAGCAGTACTTC. Protein sequence: CAWKAGLVYEQYF.

This clone was detected a few times. The CDR3 sequence is CASSNQQRETQYF. CDR3 in DNA: TGTGCCAGCAGCAACCAACAGAGGGAGACCCAGTACTTC. V is TRBV7-8 and J is TRBJ2-5; D remains ambiguous. The length of the CDR3 is 13 residues. Germline-derived CDR1 and CDR2 are SGHVS and FQNEAQ. The V end lost 5 bases, the J end lost 5 bases, and 12 bases lay between the germline ends.

V is TRBV28 and J is TRBJ2-1, with a tentative D call TRBD1 (6 bases). The CDR3 is made up of 12 amino acids. The V and J ends lost 6 bases and 10 bases respectively, with 13 bases between them. Germline V gives CDR1 MDHEN, CDR2 SYDVKM. CDR3 sequence reads: CASSLLGAEQFF. CDR3 sequence (DNA): TGTGCCAGCAGCCTACTGGGGGCCGAGCAGTTCTTC.

This chain uses TRBV11-2 with TRBJ2-5, with 9 bases aligning to TRBD1. The V and J ends lost 6 bases and 2 bases, in that order; junction bases with no gene match: 10. CDR3 length: 16 residues. Germline V CDR1 and CDR2: SGHAT, FQNNGV. The CDR3 DNA reads TGTGCCAGCAGAAGACCCGGGACAGGGCGGCAAGAGACCCAGTACTTC. It yields the protein CASRRPGTGRQETQYF. Variable domain in full (rest from reference TRBV11-2 and TRBJ2-5): EAGVAQSPRYKIIEKRQSVAFWCNPISGHATLYWYQQILGQGPKLLIQFQNNGVVDDSQLPKDRFSAERLKGVDSTLKIQPAKLEDSAVYLCASRRPGTGRQETQYFGPGTRLLVL.

This clone was counted between two and nine times. The chain couples TRBV5-1 to TRBJ2-2; 9 positions match TRBD2. The CDR3 extends over 14 amino acids. J gave up 3 bases and V 5 bases, and 2 bases lay outside the gene matches. Germline-derived CDR1 and CDR2 are SGHRS and YFSETQ. The CDR3 DNA sequence: TGCGCCAGCAGACTAGCGGGTTACACCGGGGAGCTGTTTTTT. This sequence encodes CASRLAGYTGELFF. The full variable domain, completed using reference TRBV5-1 and TRBJ2-2, is KAGVTQTPRYLIKTRGQQVTLSCSPISGHRSVSWYQQTPGQGLQFLFEYFSETQRNKGNFPGRFSGRQFSNSRSEMNVSTLELGDSALYLCASRLAGYTGELFFGEGSRLTVL.